A selection of T cell receptor beta chains follows, all from one sample in a study of OX40 agonist ivuxolimab in advanced cancers. Generated by immunoSEQ multiplex PCR, the TCRdb table keeps only in-frame clones and is missing some. The profile covers approximately 70,000 clones, with 82% appearing a single time and roughly 0.4% taken by the ten largest. Here the sequenced sample was CD4+ or CD8+ T cells sorted from blood, taken in a trial of the OX40 agonist ivuxolimab. All receptors come from an adult with an advanced solid tumor such as melanoma, head and neck, liver or kidney cancer. The CDR3 runs from the conserved cysteine through the conserved F or W. Fields, in order: clone size, J gene, D gene, V gene, CDR3 DNA, CDR3 protein. A D gene is named only where the DNA matches it firmly. Rows may omit the clone size; those that give it use once, few, many or a size class.

.	TRBJ2-4	TRBD2	TRBV2	TGTGCCAGCAGTAAACTAGCGGGAGGGCCGCTAGCCAAAAACATTCAGTACTTC	CASSKLAGGPLAKNIQYF
.	TRBJ1-1	TRBD1	TRBV5-4	TGTGCCAGCAGCCTCGGACAGGGCGTGAACACTGAAGCTTTCTTT	CASSLGQGVNTEAFF
.	TRBJ2-1	TRBD2	TRBV7-3	TGTGCCAGCAGCTACCACGGGACTAGCAGTGAGCAGTTCTTC	CASSYHGTSSEQFF
.	TRBJ2-5	TRBD2	TRBV9	TGTGCCAGCAGCGACGGACTAGCGGGGGGAAGAGAGACCCAGTACTTC	CASSDGLAGGRETQYF
.	TRBJ2-3	.	TRBV7-3	TGTGCCAGCAGCTTAACCCACTCCACAGATACGCAGTATTTT	CASSLTHSTDTQYF
.	TRBJ2-5	.	TRBV7-3	TGTGCCAGCAGCTTAACAGGAGCGGTTGAGACCCAGTACTTC	CASSLTGAVETQYF
.	TRBJ1-5	.	TRBV5-1	TGCGCCAGCAGCCCTGGGGGGTTCAATCAGCCCCAGCATTTT	CASSPGGFNQPQHF
few	TRBJ1-2	.	TRBV7-9	TGTGCCAGCAGCTTAGACAGTTATGGCTACACCTTC	CASSLDSYGYTF
.	TRBJ1-1	TRBD1	TRBV5-4	TGTGCCAGCAGCCCAGAACCGGACAGGGACCCTGAAGCTTTCTTT	CASSPEPDRDPEAFF
.	TRBJ2-6	TRBD2	TRBV7-8	TGTGCCAGCAGCTTCAAAAGGACTAGCGGTGGCCTCTCTGGGGCCAACGTCCTGACTTTC	CASSFKRTSGGLSGANVLTF